This T cell receptor (beta chain) derives from a study of cytomegalovirus exposure and HLA in healthy donors. The study's findings and limits: In the 130 or so validation repertoires, 85% to 95% of cluster scores exceeded 0, per a later analysis.

Concerning this clone: Its antigen is still unknown.

Germline trimming cut 11 bases from V and 0 bases from J; bases unmatched to any gene: 7. CDR3 length: 16 residues. The germline V gene has CDR1 SNHLY and CDR2 FYNNEI. Here immunoSEQ multiplex PCR was the method, and the copy in TCRdb shows in-frame clones only, minus some. The data hold 150,000 to 200,000 clones, with around 84% observed a single time. This rearrangement joins TRBV2 to TRBJ2-6; 10 bases align to TRBD1. The sequenced material came from PBMCs. This clonotype originated in a man aged 18 to 35 in good health and CMV-seropositive. The CDR3 DNA is TGTGCCGGAACGGGACAGGGGTTCTCTGGGGCCAACGTCCTGACTTTC. Its translation is CAGTGQGFSGANVLTF. The entire variable domain, with the rest obtained from reference TRBV2 and TRBJ2-6, is as follows: EPEVTQTPSHQVTQMGQEVILRCVPISNHLYFYWYRQILGQKVEFLVSFYNNEISEKSEIFDDQFSVERPDGSNFTLKIRSTKLEDSAMYFCAGTGQGFSGANVLTFGAGSRLTVL.